This note documents a single TCR beta chain sequence. Its specificity is unknown. The data belong to a study of cytomegalovirus exposure and HLA in healthy donors. Study-level results: Later on, a genetic analysis was performed. It linked a missense variant in DCLRE1C with V- and J-gene trimming of TCR beta. Later findings reportedly placed an Asian-associated ancestry cluster below the approximately 670-donor mean for N-insertions.

PCR primers comprised 60 Vbeta and 13 Jbeta primers. TCRdb's copy holds only in-frame clones and misses some; the assay was immunoSEQ multiplex PCR. Among more than 95,000 clones listed, 78% were seen once. Input material: PBMCs. The TCR comes from a man aged 25-40 years in good health and CMV-seropositive.

CDR3 bases: TGTGCCAGCAGCATGGGTATGGGCGCTGATCAGCCCCAGCATTTT. Amino acids: CASSMGMGADQPQHF. The chain combines TRBV7-2 with TRBJ1-5; D ambiguous. The germline V and J ends were trimmed by 5 bases and 5 bases, with 16 bases remaining between them. Germline CDR1 reads SGHTA; CDR2 reads FQGNSA. The CDR3 contains 15 residues.